The clone carrying this T cell receptor beta chain was picked up a small number of times. This sample is part of a study of control samples from healthy donors and cancer patients. The protocol was immunoSEQ multiplex PCR, while the TCRdb copy is restricted to in-frame clones and leaves out a portion. The sample consists of 150,000 to 200,000 clones, 90% of them appearing once. The clonotype was recovered from a woman between 45 and 60 years old in good health. The specimen sequenced was blood.

CDR3 sequence reads: CASSALGGSSYNEQFF. CDR3 in DNA: TGTGCCAGCAGCGCCCTCGGCGGGAGCTCCTACAATGAGCAGTTCTTC. The chain combines TRBV5-8 with TRBJ2-1, with 7 nucleotides matching TRBD2. With V trimmed by 4 bases and J by 0 bases, 7 bases remained unmatched. Germline V gene lookup returns CDR1 SGHTS and CDR2 YDEGEE. This CDR3 has 16 residues.